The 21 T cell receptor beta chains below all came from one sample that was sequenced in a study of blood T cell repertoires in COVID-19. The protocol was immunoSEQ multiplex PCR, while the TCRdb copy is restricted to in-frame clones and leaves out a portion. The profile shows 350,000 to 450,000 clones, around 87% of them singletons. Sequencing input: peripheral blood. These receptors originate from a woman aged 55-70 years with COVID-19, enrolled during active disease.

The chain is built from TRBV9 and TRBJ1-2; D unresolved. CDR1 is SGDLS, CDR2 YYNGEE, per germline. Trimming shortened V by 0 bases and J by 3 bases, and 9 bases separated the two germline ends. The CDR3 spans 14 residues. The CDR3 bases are TGTGCCAGCAGCGTAGCGTCCCAGGACTATGGCTACACCTTC. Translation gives CASSVASQDYGYTF.

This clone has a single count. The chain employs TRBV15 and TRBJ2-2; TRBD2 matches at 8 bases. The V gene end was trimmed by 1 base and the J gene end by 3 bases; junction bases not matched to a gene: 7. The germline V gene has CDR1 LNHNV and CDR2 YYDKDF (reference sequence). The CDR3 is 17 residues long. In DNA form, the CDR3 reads TGTGCCACCAGCAGAGTTCAGAGCGGGGGCGACACCGGGGAGCTGTTTTTT. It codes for CATSRVQSGGDTGELFF. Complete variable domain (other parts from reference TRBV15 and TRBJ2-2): DAMVIQNPRYQVTQFGKPVTLSCSQTLNHNVMYWYQQKSSQAPKLLFHYYDKDFNNEADTPDNFQSRRPNTSFCFLDIRSPGLGDTAMYLCATSRVQSGGDTGELFFGEGSRLTVL.

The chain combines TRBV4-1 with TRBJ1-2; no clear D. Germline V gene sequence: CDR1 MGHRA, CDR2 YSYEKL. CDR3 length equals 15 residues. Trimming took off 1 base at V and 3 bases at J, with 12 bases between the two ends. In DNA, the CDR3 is TGCGCCAGCAGCCAAGCAGACACATACGACTATGGCTACACCTTC. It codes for CASSQADTYDYGYTF.

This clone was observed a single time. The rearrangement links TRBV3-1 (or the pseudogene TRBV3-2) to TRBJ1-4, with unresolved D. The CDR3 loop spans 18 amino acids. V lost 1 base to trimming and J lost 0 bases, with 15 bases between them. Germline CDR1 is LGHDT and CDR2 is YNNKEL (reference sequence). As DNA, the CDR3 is TGTGCCAGCAGCCAAGGTCAGGTCGGACTCACAACTAATGAAAAACTGTTTTTT. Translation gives CASSQGQVGLTTNEKLFF.

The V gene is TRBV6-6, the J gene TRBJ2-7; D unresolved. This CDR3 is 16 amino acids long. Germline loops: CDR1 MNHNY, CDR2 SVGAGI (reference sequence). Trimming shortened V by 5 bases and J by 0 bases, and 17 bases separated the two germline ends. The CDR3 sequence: CASSRTVVTSSYEQYF. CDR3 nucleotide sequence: TGTGCCAGCAGTCGAACAGTAGTAACGAGCTCCTACGAGCAGTACTTC.

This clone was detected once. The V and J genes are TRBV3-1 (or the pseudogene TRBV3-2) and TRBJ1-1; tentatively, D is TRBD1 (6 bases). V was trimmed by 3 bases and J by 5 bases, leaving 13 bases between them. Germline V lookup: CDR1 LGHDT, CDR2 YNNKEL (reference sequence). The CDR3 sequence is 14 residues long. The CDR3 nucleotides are TGTGCCAGCAGCCATCACAGGGAGGGGACTGAAGCTTTCTTT. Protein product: CASSHHREGTEAFF.

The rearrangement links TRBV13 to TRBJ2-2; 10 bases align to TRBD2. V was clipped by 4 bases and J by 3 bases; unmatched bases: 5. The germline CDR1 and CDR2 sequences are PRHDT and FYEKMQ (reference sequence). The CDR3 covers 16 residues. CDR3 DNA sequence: TGTGCCAGCAGCTCGAGCGGGGGGGCGGACACCGGGGAGCTGTTTTTT. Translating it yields CASSSSGGADTGELFF. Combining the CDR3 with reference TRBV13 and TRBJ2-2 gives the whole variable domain AAGVIQSPRHLIKEKRETATLKCYPIPRHDTVYWYQQGPGQDPQFLISFYEKMQSDKGSIPDRFSAQQFSDYHSELNMSSLELGDSALYFCASSSSGGADTGELFFGEGSRLTVL.

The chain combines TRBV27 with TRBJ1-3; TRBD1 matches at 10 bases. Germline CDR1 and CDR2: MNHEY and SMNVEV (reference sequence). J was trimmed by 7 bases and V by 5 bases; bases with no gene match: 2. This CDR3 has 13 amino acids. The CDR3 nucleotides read TGTGCCAGCAGTAGACAGGGGGCGAACACCATATATTTT. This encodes CASSRQGANTIYF.

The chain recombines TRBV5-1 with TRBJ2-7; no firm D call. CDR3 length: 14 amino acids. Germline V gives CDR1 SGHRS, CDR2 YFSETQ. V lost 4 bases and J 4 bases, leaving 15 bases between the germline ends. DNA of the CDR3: TGCGCCAGCAGCCCGCAAGACCTACAGTACGAGCAGTACTTC. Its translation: CASSPQDLQYEQYF.

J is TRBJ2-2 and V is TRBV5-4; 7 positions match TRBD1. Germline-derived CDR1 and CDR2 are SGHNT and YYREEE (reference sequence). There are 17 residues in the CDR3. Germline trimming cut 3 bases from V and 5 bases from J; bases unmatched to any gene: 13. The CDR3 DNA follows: TGTGCCAGCAGCTCGTCCTCCGACAGGGTACTGACCGGGGAGCTGTTTTTT. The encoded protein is CASSSSSDRVLTGELFF.

DNA for the CDR3: TGTGCCAGCAGCCGGGACATTGATAATTCACCCCTCCACTTT. Amino acid sequence: CASSRDIDNSPLHF. The chain has TRBV2 and TRBJ1-6; possibly TRBD1 for D (6 bases). Per germline, CDR1 SNHLY and CDR2 FYNNEI. The ends were cut back, 6 bases at V and 5 bases at J, with 11 bases in the middle. The CDR3 sequence is 14 residues long. Supplemented by reference TRBV2 and TRBJ1-6, the full variable domain reads EPEVTQTPSHQVTQMGQEVILRCVPISNHLYFYWYRQILGQKVEFLVSFYNNEISEKSEIFDDQFSVERPDGSNFTLKIRSTKLEDSAMYFCASSRDIDNSPLHFGNGTRLTVT.

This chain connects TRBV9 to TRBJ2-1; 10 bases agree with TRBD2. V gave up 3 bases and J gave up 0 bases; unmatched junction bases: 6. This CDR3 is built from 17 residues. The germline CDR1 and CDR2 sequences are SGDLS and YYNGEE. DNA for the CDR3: TGTGCCAGCAGCGGGGCTAGCGGGGGCCTCTCCTACAATGAGCAGTTCTTC. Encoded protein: CASSGASGGLSYNEQFF.

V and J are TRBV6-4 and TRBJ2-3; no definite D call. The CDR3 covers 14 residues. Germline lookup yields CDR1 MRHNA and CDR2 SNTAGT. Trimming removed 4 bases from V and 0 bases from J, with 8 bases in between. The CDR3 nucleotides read TGTGCCAGCAGTGCCCAGGAAAGCACAGATACGCAGTATTTT. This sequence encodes CASSAQESTDTQYF.

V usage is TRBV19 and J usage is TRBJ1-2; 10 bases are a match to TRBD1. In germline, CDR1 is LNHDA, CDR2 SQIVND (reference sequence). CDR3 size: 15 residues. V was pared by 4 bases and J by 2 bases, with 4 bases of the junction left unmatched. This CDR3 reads CASSSGTGANYGYTF. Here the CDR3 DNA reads TGTGCCAGTAGTAGCGGGACAGGGGCCAACTATGGCTACACCTTC.

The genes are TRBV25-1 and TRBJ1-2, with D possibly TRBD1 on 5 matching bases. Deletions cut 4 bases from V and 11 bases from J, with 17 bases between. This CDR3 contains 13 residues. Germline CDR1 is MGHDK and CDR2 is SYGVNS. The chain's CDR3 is CASSVGTASAYTF. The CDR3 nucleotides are TGTGCCAGCAGTGTAGGGACTGCCTCGGCTTACACCTTC.

CDR3 bases: TGCGCCAGCAGCCAAGCTGGGGCGAGCGGAAACACCATATATTTT. It specifies CASSQAGASGNTIYF. The J gene is TRBJ1-3, the V gene TRBV4-1; perhaps TRBD1 as D (5 bases). Trimming took 1 base from V and 4 from J, leaving 11 bases between them. CDR1 and CDR2 (germline): MGHRA, YSYEKL. The CDR3 is 15 amino acids.

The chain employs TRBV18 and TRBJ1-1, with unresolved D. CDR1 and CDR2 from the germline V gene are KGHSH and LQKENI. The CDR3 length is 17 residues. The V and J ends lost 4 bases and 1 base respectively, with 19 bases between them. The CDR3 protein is CASSLRRPGEGNTEAFF. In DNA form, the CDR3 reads TGTGCCAGCTCACTTAGACGTCCCGGGGAGGGGAACACTGAAGCTTTCTTT.

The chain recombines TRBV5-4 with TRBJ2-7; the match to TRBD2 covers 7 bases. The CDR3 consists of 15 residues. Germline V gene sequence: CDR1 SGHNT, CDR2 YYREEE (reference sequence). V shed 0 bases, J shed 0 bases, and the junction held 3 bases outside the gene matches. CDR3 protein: CASSLGGGTSYEQYF. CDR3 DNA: TGTGCCAGCAGCTTGGGCGGGGGAACCTCCTACGAGCAGTACTTC. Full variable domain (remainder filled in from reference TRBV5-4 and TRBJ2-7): ETGVTQSPTHLIKTRGQQVTLRCSSQSGHNTVSWYQQALGQGPQFIFQYYREEENGRGNFPPRFSGLQFPNYSSELNVNALELDDSALYLCASSLGGGTSYEQYFGPGTRLTVT.

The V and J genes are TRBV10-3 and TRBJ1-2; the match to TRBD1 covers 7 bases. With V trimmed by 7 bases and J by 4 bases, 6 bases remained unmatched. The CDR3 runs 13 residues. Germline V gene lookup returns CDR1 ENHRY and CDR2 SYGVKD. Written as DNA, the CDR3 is TGTGCCATCACTAACGGACAGGCCTATGGCTACACCTTC. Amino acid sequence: CAITNGQAYGYTF.

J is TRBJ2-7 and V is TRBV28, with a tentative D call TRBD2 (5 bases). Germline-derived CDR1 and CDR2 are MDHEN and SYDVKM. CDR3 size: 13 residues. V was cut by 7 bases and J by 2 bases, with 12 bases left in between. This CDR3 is CASTVLGAYEQYF. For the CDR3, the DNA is TGTGCCAGCACCGTCCTGGGAGCCTACGAGCAGTACTTC.

The CDR3 sequence: CASSGRDRGPGELFF. The CDR3 nucleotides are TGTGCCAGCAGTGGCCGGGACAGGGGCCCCGGGGAGCTGTTTTTT. The chain recombines TRBV2 with TRBJ2-2; 10 nucleotides match TRBD1. Germline CDR1 SNHLY, CDR2 FYNNEI. V shed 4 bases and J 6 bases; nucleotides not matched to a gene: 5. CDR3 length equals 15 residues.